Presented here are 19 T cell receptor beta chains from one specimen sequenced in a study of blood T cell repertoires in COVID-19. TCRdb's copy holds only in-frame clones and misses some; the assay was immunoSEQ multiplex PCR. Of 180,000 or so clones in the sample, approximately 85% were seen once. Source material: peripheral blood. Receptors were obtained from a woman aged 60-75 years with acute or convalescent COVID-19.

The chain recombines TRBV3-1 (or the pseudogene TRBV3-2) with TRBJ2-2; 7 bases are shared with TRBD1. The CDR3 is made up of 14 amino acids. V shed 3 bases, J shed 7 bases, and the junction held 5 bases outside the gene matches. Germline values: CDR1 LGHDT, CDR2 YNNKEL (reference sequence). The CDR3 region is CASSQRGQGGELFF. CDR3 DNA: TGTGCCAGCAGCCAGAGGGGGCAAGGCGGGGAGCTGTTTTTT.

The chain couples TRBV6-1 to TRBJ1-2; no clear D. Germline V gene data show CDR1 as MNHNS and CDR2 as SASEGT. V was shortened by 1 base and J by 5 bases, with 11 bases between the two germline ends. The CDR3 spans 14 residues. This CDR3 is CASSEVAGKYGYTF. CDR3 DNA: TGTGCCAGCAGTGAAGTGGCAGGAAAGTATGGCTACACCTTC.

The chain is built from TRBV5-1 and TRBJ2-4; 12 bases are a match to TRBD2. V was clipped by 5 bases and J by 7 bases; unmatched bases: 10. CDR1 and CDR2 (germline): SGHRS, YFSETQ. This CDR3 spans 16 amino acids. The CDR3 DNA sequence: TGCGCCAGCAGTCCTAGACTAGCGGGAGCCGTTAACATTCAGTACTTC. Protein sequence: CASSPRLAGAVNIQYF.

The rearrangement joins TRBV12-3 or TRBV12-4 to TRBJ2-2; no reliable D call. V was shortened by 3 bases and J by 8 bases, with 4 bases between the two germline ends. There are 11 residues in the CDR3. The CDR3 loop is CASSFVGELFF. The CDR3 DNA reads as TGTGCCAGCAGTTTTGTAGGGGAGCTGTTTTTT.

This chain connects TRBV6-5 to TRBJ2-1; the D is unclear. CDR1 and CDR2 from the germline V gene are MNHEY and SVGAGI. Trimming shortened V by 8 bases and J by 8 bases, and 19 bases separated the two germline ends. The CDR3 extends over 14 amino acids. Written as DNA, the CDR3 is TGTGCCAGCGGCCCAGGTTCCATTCACGATGAGCAGTTCTTC. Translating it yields CASGPGSIHDEQFF.

The CDR3 nucleotides are TGTGCCATCAGGGAGACAGGGAGCAATGAGCAGTTCTTC. The encoded protein is CAIRETGSNEQFF. V gene TRBV10-3 combines with J gene TRBJ2-1; TRBD1 aligns across 7 bases. Germline loops: CDR1 ENHRY, CDR2 SYGVKD. This CDR3 comprises 13 residues. The junction had 5 bases not matched to a gene; V was cut back by 6 bases and J by 6 bases.

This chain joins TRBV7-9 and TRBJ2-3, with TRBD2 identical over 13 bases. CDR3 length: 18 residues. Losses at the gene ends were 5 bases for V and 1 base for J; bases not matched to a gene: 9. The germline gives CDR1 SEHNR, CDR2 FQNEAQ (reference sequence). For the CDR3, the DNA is TGTGCCAGCAGCGGACTAGCGGGAGCCCTCAGGGGCACAGATACGCAGTATTTT. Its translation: CASSGLAGALRGTDTQYF.

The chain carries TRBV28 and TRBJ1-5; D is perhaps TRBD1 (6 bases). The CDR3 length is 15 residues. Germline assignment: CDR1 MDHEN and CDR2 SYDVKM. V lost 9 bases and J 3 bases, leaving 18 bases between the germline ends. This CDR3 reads CASQAQGRYNQPQHF. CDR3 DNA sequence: TGTGCCAGTCAGGCCCAGGGGCGCTACAATCAGCCCCAGCATTTT.

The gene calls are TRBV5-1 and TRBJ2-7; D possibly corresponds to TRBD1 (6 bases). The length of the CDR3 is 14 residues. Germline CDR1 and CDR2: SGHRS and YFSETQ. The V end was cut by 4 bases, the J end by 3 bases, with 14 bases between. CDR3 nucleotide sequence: TGCGCCAGCAGCCCGGACAGCCTCATCTACGAGCAGTACTTC. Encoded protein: CASSPDSLIYEQYF.

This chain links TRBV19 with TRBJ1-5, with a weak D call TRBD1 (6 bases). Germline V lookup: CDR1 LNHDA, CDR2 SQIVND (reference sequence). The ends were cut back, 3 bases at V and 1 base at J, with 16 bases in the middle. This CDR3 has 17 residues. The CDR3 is CASSIEQGLLSNQPQHF. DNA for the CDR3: TGTGCCAGTAGTATTGAACAGGGCTTACTCAGCAATCAGCCCCAGCATTTT.

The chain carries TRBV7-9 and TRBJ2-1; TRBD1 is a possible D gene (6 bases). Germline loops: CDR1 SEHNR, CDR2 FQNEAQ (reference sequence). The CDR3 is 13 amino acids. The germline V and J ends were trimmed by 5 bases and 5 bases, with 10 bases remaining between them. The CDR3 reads CASSVDSHNEQFF. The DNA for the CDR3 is TGTGCCAGCAGCGTGGACAGCCACAATGAGCAGTTCTTC.

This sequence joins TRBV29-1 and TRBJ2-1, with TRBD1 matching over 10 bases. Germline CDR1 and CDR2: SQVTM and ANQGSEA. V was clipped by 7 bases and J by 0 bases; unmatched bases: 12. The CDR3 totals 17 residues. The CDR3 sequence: CSAIIPGQGISYNEQFF. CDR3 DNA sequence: TGCAGCGCCATCATCCCGGGACAGGGGATCTCCTACAATGAGCAGTTCTTC.

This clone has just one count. CDR3 amino acids: CASLRDSANTEAFF. Here the CDR3 DNA reads TGTGCCAGCTTACGAGACAGCGCGAACACTGAAGCTTTCTTT. This sequence joins TRBV2 and TRBJ1-1, with D perhaps TRBD1 (5 bases). The germline V gene encodes CDR1 SNHLY and CDR2 FYNNEI. Trimming shortened V by 8 bases and J by 1 base, and 14 bases separated the two germline ends. The CDR3 length is 14 residues.

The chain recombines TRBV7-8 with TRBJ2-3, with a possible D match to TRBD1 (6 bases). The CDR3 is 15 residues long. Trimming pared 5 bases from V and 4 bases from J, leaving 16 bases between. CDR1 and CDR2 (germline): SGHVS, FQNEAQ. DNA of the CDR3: TGTGCCAGCAGCCCAGACAGGCCGCTCTCAGATACGCAGTATTTT. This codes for CASSPDRPLSDTQYF.

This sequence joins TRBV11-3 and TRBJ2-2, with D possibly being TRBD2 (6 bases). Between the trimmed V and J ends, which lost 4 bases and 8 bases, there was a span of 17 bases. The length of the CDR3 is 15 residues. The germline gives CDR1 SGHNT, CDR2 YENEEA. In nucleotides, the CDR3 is TGTGCCAGCAGCTCCCCCGGGCTAGCGATGGGGGAGCTGTTTTTT. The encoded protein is CASSSPGLAMGELFF.

CDR3 bases: TGTGCCAGCAGCCCCGGGGGGGGGATCTACAATGAGCAGTTCTTC. Its translation is CASSPGGGIYNEQFF. The chain joins TRBV7-3 to TRBJ2-1; 8 nucleotides match TRBD2. Germline CDR1 reads SGHTA; CDR2 reads FQGTGA. The junction had 6 bases not matched to a gene; V was cut back by 5 bases and J by 3 bases. The CDR3 has 15 amino acids.

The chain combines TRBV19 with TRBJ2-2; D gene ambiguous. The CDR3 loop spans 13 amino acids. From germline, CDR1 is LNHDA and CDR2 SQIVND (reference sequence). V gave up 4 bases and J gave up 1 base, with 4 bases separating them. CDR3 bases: TGTGCCAGTAGTAGAGGGAACACCGGGGAGCTGTTTTTT. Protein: CASSRGNTGELFF.

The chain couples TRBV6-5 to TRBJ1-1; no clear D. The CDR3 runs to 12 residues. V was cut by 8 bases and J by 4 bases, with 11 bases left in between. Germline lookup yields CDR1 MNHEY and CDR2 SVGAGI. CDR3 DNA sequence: TGTGCCAGCTGGGCAGGTGGCACTGAAGCTTTCTTT. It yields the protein CASWAGGTEAFF.

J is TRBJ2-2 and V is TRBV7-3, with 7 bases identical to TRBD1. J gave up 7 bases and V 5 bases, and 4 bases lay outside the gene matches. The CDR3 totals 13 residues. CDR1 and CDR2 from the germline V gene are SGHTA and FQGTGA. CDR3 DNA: TGTGCCAGCAGCCCCCGACAGGGCGGGGAGCTGTTTTTT. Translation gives CASSPRQGGELFF.